This TCR beta chain originates from a study of blood T cell repertoires in COVID-19. Per the germline V gene, CDR1 is SGHRS and CDR2 is YFSETQ. The V segment lost 3 bases and the J segment 4 bases; nucleotides outside the gene matches: 4. The CDR3 runs to 14 residues. Sequencing was performed with immunoSEQ multiplex PCR; in TCRdb, only in-frame clones are kept and a portion is missing. The repertoire holds some 260,000 clones, with roughly 87% as singletons. The sequence derives from a woman in her thirties with acute COVID-19. The chain links TRBV5-1 to TRBJ2-1; 7 bases are a match to TRBD1. The sequencing sample was made of PBMCs or T cells enriched from blood (not recorded which). The CDR3 nucleotides read TGCGCCAGCAGCTCCGGGACAGTTTACAATGAGCAGTTCTTC. Encoded protein: CASSSGTVYNEQFF.